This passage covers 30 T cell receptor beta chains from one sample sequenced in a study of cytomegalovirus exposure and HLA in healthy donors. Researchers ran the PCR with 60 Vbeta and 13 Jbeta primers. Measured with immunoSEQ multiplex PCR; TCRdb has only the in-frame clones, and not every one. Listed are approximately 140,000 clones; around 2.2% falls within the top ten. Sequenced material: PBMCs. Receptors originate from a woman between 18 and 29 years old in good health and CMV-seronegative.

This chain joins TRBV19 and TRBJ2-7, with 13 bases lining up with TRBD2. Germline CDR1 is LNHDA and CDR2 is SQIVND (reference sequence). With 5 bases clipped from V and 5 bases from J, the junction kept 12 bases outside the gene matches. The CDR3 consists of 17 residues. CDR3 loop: CASSHWPTSGRAHEQYF. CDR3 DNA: TGTGCCAGTAGTCACTGGCCCACTAGCGGGAGGGCCCACGAGCAGTACTTC.

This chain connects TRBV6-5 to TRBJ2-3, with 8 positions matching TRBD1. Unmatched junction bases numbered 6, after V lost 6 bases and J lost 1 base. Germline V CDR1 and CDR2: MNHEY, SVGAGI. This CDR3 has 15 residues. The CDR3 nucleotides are TGTGCCAGCAGCCGACCGGGACAGGGCACAGATACGCAGTATTTT. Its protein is CASSRPGQGTDTQYF.

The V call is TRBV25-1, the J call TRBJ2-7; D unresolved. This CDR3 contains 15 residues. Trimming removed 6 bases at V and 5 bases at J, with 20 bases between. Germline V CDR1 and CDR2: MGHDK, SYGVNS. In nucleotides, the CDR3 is TGTGCCAGCAGCGAAATGCGGATGGAGTTCCACGAGCAGTACTTC. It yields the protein CASSEMRMEFHEQYF.

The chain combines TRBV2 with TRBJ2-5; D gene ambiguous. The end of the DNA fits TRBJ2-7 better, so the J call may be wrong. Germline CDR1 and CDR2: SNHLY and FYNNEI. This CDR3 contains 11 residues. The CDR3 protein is CASSAPYEQYF. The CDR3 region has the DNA TGTGCCAGCAGTGCACCGTACGAGCAGTACTTC.

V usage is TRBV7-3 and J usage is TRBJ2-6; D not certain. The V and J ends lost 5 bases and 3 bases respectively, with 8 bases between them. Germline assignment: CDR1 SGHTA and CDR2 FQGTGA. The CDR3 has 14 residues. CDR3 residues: CASSPPGGANVLTF. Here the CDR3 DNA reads TGTGCCAGCAGCCCCCCGGGTGGGGCCAACGTCCTGACTTTC.

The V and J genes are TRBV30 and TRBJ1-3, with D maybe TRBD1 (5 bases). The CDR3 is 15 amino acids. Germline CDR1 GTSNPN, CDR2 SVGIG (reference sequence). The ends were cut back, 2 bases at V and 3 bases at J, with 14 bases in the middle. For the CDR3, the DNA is TGTGCCTGGAGTTCATGGGGGGAGGGTGGAAACACCATATATTTT. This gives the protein CAWSSWGEGGNTIYF.

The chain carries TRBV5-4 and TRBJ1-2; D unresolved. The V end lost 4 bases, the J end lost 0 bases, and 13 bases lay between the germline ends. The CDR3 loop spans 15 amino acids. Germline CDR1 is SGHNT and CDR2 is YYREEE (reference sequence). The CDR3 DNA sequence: TGTGCCAGCAGCCCCTTACGGGGTTCTAACTATGGCTACACCTTC. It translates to CASSPLRGSNYGYTF.

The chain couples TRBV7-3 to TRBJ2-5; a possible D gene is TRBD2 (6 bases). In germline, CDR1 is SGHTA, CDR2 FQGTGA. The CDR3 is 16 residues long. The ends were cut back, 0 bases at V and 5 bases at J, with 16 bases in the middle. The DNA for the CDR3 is TGTGCCAGCAGCTTAACGGGAGGACCCTCTATTGAGACCCAGTACTTC. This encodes CASSLTGGPSIETQYF.

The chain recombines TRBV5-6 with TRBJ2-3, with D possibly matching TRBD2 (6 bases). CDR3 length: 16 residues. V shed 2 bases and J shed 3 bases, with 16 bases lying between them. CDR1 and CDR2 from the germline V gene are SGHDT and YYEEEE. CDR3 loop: CASSFRRAMTTDTQYF. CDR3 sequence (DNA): TGTGCCAGCAGCTTTAGGAGGGCCATGACGACAGATACGCAGTATTTT.

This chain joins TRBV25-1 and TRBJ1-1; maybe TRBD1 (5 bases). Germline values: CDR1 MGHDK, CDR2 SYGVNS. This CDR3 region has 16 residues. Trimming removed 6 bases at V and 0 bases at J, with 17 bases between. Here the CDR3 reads CASSHGGVGVNTEAFF. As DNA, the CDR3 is TGTGCCAGCAGCCACGGGGGGGTAGGAGTGAACACTGAAGCTTTCTTT.

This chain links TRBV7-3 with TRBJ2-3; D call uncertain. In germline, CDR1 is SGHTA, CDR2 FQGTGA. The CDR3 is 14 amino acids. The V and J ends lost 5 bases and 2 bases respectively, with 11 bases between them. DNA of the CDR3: TGTGCCAGCAGCCGCGGTCATTCCACAGATACGCAGTATTTT. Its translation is CASSRGHSTDTQYF.

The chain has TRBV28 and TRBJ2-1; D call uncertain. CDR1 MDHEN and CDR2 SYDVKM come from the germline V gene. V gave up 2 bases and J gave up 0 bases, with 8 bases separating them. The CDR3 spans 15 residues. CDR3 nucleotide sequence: TGTGCCAGCAGTTTACTAGAAAGCTCCTACAATGAGCAGTTCTTC. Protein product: CASSLLESSYNEQFF.

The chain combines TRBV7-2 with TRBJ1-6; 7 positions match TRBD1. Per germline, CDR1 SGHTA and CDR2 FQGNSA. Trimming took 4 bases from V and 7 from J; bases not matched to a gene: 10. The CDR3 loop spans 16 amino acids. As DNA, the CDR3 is TGTGCCAGCAGCTGGGGAGGACAGGTCGGAAATTCACCCCTCCACTTT. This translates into CASSWGGQVGNSPLHF.

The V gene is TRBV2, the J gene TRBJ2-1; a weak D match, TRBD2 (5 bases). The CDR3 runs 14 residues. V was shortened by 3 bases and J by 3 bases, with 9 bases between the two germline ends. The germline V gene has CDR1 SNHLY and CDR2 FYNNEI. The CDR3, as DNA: TGTGCCAGCAGTGAGAGCGGAAGCTACAATGAGCAGTTCTTC. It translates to CASSESGSYNEQFF.

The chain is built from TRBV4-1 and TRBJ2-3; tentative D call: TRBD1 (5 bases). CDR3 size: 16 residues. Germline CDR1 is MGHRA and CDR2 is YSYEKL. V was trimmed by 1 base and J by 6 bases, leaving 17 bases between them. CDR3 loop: CASSQVPLAPGDTQYF. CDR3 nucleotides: TGCGCCAGCAGCCAAGTTCCATTAGCCCCAGGGGATACGCAGTATTTT.

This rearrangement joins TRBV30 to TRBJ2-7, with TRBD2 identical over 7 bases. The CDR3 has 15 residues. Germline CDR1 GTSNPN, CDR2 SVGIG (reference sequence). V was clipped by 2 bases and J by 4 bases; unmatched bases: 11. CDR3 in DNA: TGTGCCTGGAGTTCACGCGGGACTAACCGATACGAGCAGTACTTC. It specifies CAWSSRGTNRYEQYF.

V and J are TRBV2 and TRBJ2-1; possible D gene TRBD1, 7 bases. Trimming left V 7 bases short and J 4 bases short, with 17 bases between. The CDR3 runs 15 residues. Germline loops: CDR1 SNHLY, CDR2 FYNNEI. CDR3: CASNRRTGGYNEQFF. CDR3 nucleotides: TGTGCCAGCAACCGACGGACAGGAGGGTACAATGAGCAGTTCTTC.

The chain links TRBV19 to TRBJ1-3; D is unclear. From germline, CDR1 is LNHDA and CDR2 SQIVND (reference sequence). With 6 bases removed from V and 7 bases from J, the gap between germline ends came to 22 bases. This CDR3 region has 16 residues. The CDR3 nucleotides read TGTGCCAGTAGGGGTCTGCGGGCCGGGGAACGGAACACCATATATTTT. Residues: CASRGLRAGERNTIYF.

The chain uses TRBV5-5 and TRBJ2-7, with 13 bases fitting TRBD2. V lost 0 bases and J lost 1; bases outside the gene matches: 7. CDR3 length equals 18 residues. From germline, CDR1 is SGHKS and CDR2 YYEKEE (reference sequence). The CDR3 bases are TGTGCCAGCAGCTTGGGACCGGGACTAGCGGGAAAGTCCTACGAGCAGTACTTC. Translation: CASSLGPGLAGKSYEQYF.

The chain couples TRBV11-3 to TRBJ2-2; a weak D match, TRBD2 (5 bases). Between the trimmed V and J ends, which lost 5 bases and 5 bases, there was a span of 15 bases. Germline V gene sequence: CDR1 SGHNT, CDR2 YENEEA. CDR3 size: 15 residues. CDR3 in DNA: TGTGCCAGCAGCGACCGGGCTACGGGGACCGGGGAGCTGTTTTTT. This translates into CASSDRATGTGELFF.

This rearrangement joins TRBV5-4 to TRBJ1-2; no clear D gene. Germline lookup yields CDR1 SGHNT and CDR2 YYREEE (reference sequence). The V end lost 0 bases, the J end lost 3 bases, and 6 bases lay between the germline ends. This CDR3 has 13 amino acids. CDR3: CASSLARDYGYTF. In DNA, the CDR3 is TGTGCCAGCAGCTTGGCGCGGGACTATGGCTACACCTTC.

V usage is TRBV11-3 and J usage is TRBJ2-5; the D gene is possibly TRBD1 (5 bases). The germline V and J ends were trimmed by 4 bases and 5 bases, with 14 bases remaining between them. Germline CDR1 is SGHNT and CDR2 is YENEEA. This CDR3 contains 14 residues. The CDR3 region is CASSYRVPGETQYF. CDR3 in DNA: TGTGCCAGCAGCTACCGGGTTCCAGGGGAGACCCAGTACTTC.

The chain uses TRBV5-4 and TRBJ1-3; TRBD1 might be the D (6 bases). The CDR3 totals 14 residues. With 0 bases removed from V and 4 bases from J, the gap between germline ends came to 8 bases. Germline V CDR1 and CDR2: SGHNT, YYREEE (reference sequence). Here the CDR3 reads CASSLGGTGNTIYF. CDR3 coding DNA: TGTGCCAGCAGCTTGGGGGGGACAGGAAACACCATATATTTT.

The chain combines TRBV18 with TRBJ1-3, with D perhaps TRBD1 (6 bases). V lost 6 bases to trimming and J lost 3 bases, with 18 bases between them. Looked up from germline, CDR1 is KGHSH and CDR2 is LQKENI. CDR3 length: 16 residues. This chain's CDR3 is CASSLGQSESGNTIYF. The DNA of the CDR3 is TGTGCCAGCTCCCTTGGACAGTCGGAGAGTGGAAACACCATATATTTT.

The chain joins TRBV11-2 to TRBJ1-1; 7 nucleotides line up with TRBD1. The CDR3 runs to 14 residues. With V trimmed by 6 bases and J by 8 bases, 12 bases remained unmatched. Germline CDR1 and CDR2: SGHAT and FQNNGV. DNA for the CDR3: TGTGCCAGCAGTTTTAATAATAGGGGGCAGGAAGCTTTCTTT. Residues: CASSFNNRGQEAFF. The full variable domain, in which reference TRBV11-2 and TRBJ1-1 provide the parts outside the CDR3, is EAGVAQSPRYKIIEKRQSVAFWCNPISGHATLYWYQQILGQGPKLLIQFQNNGVVDDSQLPKDRFSAERLKGVDSTLKIQPAKLEDSAVYLCASSFNNRGQEAFFGQGTRLTVV.

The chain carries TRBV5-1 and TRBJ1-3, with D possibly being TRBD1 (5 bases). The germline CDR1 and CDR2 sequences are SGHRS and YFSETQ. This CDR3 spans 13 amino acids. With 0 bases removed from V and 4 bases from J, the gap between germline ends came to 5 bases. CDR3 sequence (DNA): TGCGCCAGCAGCTTGGGACAGGGAAACACCATATATTTT. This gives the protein CASSLGQGNTIYF. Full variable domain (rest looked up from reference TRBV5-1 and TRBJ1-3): KAGVTQTPRYLIKTRGQQVTLSCSPISGHRSVSWYQQTPGQGLQFLFEYFSETQRNKGNFPGRFSGRQFSNSRSEMNVSTLELGDSALYLCASSLGQGNTIYFGEGSWLTVV.

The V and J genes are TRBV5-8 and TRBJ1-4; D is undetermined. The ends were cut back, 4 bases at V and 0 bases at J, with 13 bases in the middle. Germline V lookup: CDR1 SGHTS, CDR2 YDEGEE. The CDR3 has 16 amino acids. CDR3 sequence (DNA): TGTGCCAGCAGCCCGAGATACTTAACAACTAATGAAAAACTGTTTTTT. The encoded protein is CASSPRYLTTNEKLFF.

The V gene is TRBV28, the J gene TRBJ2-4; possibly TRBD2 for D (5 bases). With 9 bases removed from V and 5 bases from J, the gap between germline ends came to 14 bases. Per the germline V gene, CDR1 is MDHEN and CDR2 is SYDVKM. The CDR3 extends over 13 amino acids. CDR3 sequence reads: CASGPGYQNIQYF. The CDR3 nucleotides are TGTGCCAGTGGACCGGGGTACCAAAACATTCAGTACTTC. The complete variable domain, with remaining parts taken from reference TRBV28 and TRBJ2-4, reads DVKVTQSSRYLVKRTGEKVFLECVQDMDHENMFWYRQDPGLGLRLIYFSYDVKMKEKGDIPEGYSVSREKKERFSLILESASTNQTSMYLCASGPGYQNIQYFGAGTRLSVL.

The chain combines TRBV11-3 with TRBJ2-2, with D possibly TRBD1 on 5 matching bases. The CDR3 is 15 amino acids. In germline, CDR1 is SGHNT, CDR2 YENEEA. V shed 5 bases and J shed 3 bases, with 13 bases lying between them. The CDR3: CASSLGWGHTGELFF. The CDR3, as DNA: TGTGCCAGCAGCCTGGGGTGGGGCCACACCGGGGAGCTGTTTTTT.

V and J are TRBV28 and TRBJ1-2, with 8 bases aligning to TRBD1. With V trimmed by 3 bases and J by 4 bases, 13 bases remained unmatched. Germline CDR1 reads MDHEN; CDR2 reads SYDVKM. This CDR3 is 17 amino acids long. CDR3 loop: CASSFSVSGGFIYGYTF. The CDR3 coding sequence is TGTGCCAGCAGTTTCTCGGTTTCAGGGGGCTTTATCTATGGCTACACCTTC.